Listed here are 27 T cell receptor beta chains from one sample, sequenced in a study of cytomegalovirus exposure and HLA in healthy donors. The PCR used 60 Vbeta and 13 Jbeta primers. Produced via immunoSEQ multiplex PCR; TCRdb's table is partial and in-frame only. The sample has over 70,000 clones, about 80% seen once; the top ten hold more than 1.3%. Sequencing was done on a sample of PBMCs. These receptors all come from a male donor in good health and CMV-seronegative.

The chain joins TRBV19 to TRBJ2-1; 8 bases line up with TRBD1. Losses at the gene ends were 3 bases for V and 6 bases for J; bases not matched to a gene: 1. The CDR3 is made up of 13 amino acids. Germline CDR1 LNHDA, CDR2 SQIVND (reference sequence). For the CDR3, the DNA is TGTGCCAGTAGTATGCAGGGGGCCAATGAGCAGTTCTTC. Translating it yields CASSMQGANEQFF.

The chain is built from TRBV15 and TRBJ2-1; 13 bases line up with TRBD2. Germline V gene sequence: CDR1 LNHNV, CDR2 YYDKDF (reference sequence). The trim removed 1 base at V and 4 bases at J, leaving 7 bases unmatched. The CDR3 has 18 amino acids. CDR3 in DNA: TGTGCCACCAGCAGAGTCCCGGGACTAGCGGGACAGTACAATGAGCAGTTCTTC. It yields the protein CATSRVPGLAGQYNEQFF.

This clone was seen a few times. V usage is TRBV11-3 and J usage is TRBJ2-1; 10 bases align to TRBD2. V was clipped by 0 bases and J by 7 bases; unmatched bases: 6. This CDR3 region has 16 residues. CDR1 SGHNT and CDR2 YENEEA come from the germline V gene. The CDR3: CASSLEGAGGWNEQFF. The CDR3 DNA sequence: TGTGCCAGCAGCTTAGAAGGAGCGGGGGGGTGGAATGAGCAGTTCTTC.

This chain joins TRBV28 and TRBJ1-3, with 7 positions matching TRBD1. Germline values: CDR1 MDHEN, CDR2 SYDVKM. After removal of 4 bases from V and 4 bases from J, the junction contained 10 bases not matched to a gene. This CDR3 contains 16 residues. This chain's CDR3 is CASSSDRELGGNTIYF. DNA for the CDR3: TGTGCCAGCAGTTCCGACAGGGAATTAGGAGGAAACACCATATATTTT. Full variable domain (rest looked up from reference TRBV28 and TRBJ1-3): DVKVTQSSRYLVKRTGEKVFLECVQDMDHENMFWYRQDPGLGLRLIYFSYDVKMKEKGDIPEGYSVSREKKERFSLILESASTNQTSMYLCASSSDRELGGNTIYFGEGSWLTVV.

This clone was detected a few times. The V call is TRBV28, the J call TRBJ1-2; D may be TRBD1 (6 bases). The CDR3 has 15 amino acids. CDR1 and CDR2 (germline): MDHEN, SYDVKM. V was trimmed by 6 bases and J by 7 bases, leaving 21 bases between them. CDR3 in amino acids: CASSNIRDTGRGYTF. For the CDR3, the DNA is TGTGCCAGCAGCAATATCCGGGACACAGGACGTGGCTACACCTTC.

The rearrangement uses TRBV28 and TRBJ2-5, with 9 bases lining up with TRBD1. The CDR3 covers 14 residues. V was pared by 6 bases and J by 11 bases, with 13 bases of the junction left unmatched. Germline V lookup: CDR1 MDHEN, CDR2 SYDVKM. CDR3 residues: CASSTGTGRDKQYF. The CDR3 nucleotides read TGTGCCAGCAGCACCGGGACAGGGAGGGACAAGCAGTACTTC.

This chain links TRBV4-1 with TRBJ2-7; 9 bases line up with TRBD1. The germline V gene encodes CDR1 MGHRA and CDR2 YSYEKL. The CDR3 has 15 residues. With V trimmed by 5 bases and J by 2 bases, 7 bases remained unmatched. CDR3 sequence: CASSSGQGWTYEQYF. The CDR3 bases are TGCGCCAGCAGCTCGGGACAGGGTTGGACCTACGAGCAGTACTTC.

The chain's CDR3 is CASSFSGHGSEQYF. DNA for the CDR3: TGTGCCAGCAGCTTTTCAGGCCATGGGTCCGAGCAGTACTTC. V and J are TRBV7-2 and TRBJ2-5, with D hard to call. The DNA matches TRBJ2-7 better at its end, which makes the J call doubtful. From germline, CDR1 is SGHTA and CDR2 FQGNSA. The CDR3 loop spans 14 amino acids.

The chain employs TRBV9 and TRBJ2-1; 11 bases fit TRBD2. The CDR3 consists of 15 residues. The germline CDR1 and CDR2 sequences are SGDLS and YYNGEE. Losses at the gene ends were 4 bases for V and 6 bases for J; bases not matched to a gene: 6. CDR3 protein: CASSITGTSGNEQFF. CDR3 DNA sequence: TGTGCCAGCAGCATAACCGGGACTAGCGGCAATGAGCAGTTCTTC.

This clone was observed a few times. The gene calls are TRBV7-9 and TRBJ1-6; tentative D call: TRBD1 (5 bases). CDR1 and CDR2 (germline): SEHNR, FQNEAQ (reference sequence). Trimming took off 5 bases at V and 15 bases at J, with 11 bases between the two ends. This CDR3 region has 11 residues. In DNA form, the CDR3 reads TGTGCCAGCAGCGCCGGACAAATCCTCCACTTT. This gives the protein CASSAGQILHF.

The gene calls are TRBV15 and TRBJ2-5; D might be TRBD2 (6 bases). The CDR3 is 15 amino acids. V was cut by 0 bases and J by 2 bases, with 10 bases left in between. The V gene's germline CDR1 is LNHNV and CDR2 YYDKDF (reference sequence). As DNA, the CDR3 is TGTGCCACCAGCAGAGACGGACTAAGACAAGAGACCCAGTACTTC. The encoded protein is CATSRDGLRQETQYF.

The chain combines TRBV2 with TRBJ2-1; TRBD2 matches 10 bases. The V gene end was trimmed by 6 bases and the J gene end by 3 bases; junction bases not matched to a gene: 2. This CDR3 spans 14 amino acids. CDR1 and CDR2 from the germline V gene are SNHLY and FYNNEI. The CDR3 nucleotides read TGTGCCAGCAGAGCGGGAGGGTTCTACAATGAGCAGTTCTTC. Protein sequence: CASRAGGFYNEQFF.

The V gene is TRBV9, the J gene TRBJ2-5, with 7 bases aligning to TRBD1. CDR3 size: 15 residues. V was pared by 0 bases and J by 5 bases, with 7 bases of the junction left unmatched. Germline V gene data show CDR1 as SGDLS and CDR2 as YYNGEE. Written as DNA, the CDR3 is TGTGCCAGCAGCGTAGGGACAGGCCCATTGGAGACCCAGTACTTC. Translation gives CASSVGTGPLETQYF.

The CDR3 protein is CASSDSQETQYF. CDR3 coding DNA: TGTGCCAGCAGTGACAGCCAAGAGACCCAGTACTTC. The chain combines TRBV6-1 with TRBJ2-5, with D uncertain. V lost 3 bases, J lost 1 base, and 3 bases lay in between. The CDR3 is 12 amino acids. Germline lookup yields CDR1 MNHNS and CDR2 SASEGT.

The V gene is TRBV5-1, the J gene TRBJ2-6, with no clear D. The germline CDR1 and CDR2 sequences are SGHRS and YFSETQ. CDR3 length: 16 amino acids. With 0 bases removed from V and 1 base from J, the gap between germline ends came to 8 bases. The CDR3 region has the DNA TGCGCCAGCAGCTTGGAGGTCGGGTCTGGGGCCAACGTCCTGACTTTC. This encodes CASSLEVGSGANVLTF.

This chain's CDR3 is CASNAPGQGATSTYEQYF. As DNA, the CDR3 is TGTGCCAGCAATGCCCCGGGACAGGGGGCCACCTCTACCTACGAGCAGTACTTC. The V gene is TRBV28, the J gene TRBJ2-7, with TRBD1 matching over 12 bases. This CDR3 has 18 amino acids. V lost 7 bases to trimming and J lost 2 bases; unmatched junction nucleotides: 15. Germline CDR1 MDHEN, CDR2 SYDVKM. The full variable domain, rest sourced from reference TRBV28 and TRBJ2-7, is DVKVTQSSRYLVKRTGEKVFLECVQDMDHENMFWYRQDPGLGLRLIYFSYDVKMKEKGDIPEGYSVSREKKERFSLILESASTNQTSMYLCASNAPGQGATSTYEQYFGPGTRLTVT.

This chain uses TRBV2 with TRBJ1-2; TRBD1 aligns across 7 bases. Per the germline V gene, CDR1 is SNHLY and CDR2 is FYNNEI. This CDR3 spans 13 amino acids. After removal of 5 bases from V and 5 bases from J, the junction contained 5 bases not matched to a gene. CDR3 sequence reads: CASSLTGLYGYTF. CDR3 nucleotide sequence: TGTGCCAGCAGTTTGACAGGGTTATATGGCTACACCTTC.

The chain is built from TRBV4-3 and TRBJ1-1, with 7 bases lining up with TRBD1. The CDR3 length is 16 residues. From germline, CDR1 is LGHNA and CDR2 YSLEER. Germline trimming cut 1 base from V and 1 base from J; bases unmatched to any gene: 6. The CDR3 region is CASSQVPGQRNTEAFF. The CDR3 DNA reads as TGCGCCAGCAGCCAAGTACCGGGACAGCGGAACACTGAAGCTTTCTTT.

CDR3 in DNA: TGTGCCAGCAGCACCAGGTGGACAGGCTACGAGTGGAATGGCTACACCTTC. Translated, it gives CASSTRWTGYEWNGYTF. The V gene is TRBV21-1, the J gene TRBJ1-2; TRBD1 is taken as the D call from the table, unchecked against the DNA. TRBV21-1 has pseudogene status. This CDR3 has 17 residues.

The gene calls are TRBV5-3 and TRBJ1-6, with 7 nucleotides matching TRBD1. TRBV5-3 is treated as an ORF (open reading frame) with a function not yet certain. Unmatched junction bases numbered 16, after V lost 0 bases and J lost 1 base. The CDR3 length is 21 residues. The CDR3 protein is CARSLGQGGSICSSYNSPLHF. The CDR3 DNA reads TGTGCCAGAAGCTTGGGACAGGGTGGGTCGATTTGCAGTTCCTATAATTCACCCCTCCACTTT.

CDR3 sequence reads: CASSLQGISWGSYGYTF. The CDR3 region has the DNA TGTGCCAGCAGCTTACAGGGGATCTCGTGGGGAAGCTATGGCTACACCTTC. The V gene is TRBV7-2, the J gene TRBJ1-2; D is possibly TRBD1 (6 bases). The V gene lost 2 bases and the J gene lost 4 bases, with 20 bases spanning the gap. This CDR3 comprises 17 residues. The V gene's germline CDR1 is SGHTA and CDR2 FQGNSA.

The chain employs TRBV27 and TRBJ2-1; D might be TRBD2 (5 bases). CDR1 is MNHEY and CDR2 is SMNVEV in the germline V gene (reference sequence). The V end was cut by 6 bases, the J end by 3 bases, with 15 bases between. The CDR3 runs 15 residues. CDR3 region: CASSRRDAGYNEQFF. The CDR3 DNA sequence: TGTGCCAGCAGCCGACGGGATGCCGGCTACAATGAGCAGTTCTTC.

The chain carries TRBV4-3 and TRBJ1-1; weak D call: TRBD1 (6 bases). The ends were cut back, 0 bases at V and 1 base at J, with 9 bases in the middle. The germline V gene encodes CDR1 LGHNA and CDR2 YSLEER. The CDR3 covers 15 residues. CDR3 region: CASSQDGDTNTEAFF. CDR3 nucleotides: TGCGCCAGCAGCCAAGATGGGGACACGAACACTGAAGCTTTCTTT.

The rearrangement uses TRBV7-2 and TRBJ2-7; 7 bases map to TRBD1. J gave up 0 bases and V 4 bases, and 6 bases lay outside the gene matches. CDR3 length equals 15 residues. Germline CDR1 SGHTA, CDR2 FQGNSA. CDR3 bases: TGTGCCAGCAGCTCCCGACAGGGCATCTCCTACGAGCAGTACTTC. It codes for CASSSRQGISYEQYF.

The CDR3 sequence is CASSYGGQMGTEAFF. The CDR3 coding sequence is TGTGCCAGCAGTTACGGCGGACAGATGGGCACTGAAGCTTTCTTT. The chain carries TRBV6-5 and TRBJ1-1, with D possibly matching TRBD1 (6 bases). The CDR3 has 15 residues. Trimming took off 2 bases at V and 4 bases at J, with 14 bases between the two ends. CDR1 and CDR2 from the germline V gene are MNHEY and SVGAGI.

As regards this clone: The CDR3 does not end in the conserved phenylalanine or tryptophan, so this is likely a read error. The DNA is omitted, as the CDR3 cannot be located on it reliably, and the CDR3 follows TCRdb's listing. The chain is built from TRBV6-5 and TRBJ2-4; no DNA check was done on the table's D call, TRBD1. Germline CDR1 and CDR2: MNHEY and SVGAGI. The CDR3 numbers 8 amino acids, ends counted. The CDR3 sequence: CASRKKSG.

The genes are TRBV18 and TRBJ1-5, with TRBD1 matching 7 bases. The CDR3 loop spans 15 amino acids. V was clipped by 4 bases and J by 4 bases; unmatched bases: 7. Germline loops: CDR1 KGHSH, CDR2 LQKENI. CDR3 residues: CASSQTRDRNQPQHF. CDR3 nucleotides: TGTGCCAGCTCACAGACCCGGGACAGAAATCAGCCCCAGCATTTT.